One sample yielded the 5 T cell receptor beta chains listed below, sequenced in a study of cytomegalovirus exposure and HLA in healthy donors. PCR primers comprised 60 Vbeta and 13 Jbeta primers. Profiled with immunoSEQ multiplex PCR; TCRdb holds only in-frame clones, not every one. The sample contains over 150,000 clones, 77% of which appear only once. Source material: PBMCs. The receptors originated from a woman in her sixties or seventies in good health and CMV-seropositive.

The chain uses TRBV18 and TRBJ1-5; 7 bases agree with TRBD1. Germline CDR1 KGHSH, CDR2 LQKENI. This CDR3 spans 17 amino acids. The V and J ends lost 5 bases and 0 bases, in that order; junction bases with no gene match: 10. The CDR3 loop is CASSSTGMRFSNQPQHF. CDR3 in DNA: TGTGCCAGCTCATCGACAGGGATGCGCTTTAGCAATCAGCCCCAGCATTTT.

In its sample, this clone was seen once. The chain carries TRBV5-6 and TRBJ2-3, with unresolved D. CDR1 SGHDT and CDR2 YYEEEE come from the germline V gene. The CDR3 is 14 residues long. Deletions cut 1 base from V and 4 bases from J, with 10 bases between. CDR3 sequence: CASSLSASADTQYF. The CDR3 DNA reads as TGTGCCAGCAGCTTGTCAGCTAGTGCAGATACGCAGTATTTT.

This clone was seen a single time. The chain carries TRBV28 and TRBJ2-7; tentatively, D is TRBD2 (5 bases). CDR1 MDHEN and CDR2 SYDVKM come from the germline V gene. This CDR3 has 17 amino acids. V was cut by 4 bases and J by 0 bases, with 19 bases left in between. The CDR3 loop is CASSSWGRTESSYEQYF. As DNA, the CDR3 is TGTGCCAGCAGTTCTTGGGGTAGGACTGAGAGCTCCTACGAGCAGTACTTC.

The chain employs TRBV7-3 and TRBJ2-2; tentatively, D is TRBD2 (6 bases). The germline V gene encodes CDR1 SGHTA and CDR2 FQGTGA. The CDR3 sequence is 16 residues long. Trimming removed 1 base from V and 5 bases from J, with 14 bases in between. Here the CDR3 reads CASSLRARGLTGELFF. DNA of the CDR3: TGTGCCAGCAGCTTAAGGGCCAGAGGACTAACCGGGGAGCTGTTTTTT.

The chain uses TRBV10-3 and TRBJ2-2; 11 nucleotides match TRBD1. Germline V gives CDR1 ENHRY, CDR2 SYGVKD. V gave up 6 bases and J gave up 6 bases; unmatched junction bases: 9. This CDR3 spans 16 amino acids. CDR3: CAISYQGQGDAGELFF. The CDR3 nucleotides are TGTGCCATCAGCTACCAGGGACAGGGGGACGCCGGGGAGCTGTTTTTT.